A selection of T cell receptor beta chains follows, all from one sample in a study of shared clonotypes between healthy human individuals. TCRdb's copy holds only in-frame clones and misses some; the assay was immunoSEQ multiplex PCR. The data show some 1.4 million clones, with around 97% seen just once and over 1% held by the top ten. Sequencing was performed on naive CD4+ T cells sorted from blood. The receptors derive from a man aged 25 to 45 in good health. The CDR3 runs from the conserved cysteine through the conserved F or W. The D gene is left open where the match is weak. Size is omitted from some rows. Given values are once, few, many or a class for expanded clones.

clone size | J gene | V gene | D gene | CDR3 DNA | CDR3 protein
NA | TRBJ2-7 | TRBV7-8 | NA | TGTGCCAGCAGCTTAGGGAGGGGCCCAGAGGGCTACGAGCAGTACTTC | CASSLGRGPEGYEQYF
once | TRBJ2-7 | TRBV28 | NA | TGTGCCAGTCGGATGACAGGACCCTACGAGCAGTACTTC | CASRMTGPYEQYF
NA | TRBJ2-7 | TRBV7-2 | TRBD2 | TGTGCCAGCAGCTTAGGACCGGGACTAGACTCCTACGAGCAGTACTTC | CASSLGPGLDSYEQYF
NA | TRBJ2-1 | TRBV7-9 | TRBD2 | TGTGCCAGCAGCTCAACGGCTAGCGGGAGAACTGAGCAGTTCTTC | CASSSTASGRTEQFF
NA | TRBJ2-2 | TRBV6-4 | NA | TGTGCCAGCAGTGTCAGGGGCACCGGGGAGCTGTTTTTT | CASSVRGTGELFF
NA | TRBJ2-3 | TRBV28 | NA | TGTGCCAGCAGTTTAATATCCCAAAGTGGGGTCGGCACGCAGTATTTT | CASSLISQSGVGTQYF
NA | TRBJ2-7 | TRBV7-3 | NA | TGTGCCAGCAGCCTAGGACATAACTACGAGCAGTACTTC | CASSLGHNYEQYF
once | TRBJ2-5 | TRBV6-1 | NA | TGTGCCAGCAGTGACCCTGAGGAGTTCCAAGAGACCCAGTACTTC | CASSDPEEFQETQYF
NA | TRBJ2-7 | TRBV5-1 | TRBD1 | TGCGCCAGTACCCAACCGGGACAGCGTTACGAGCAGTACTTC | CASTQPGQRYEQYF
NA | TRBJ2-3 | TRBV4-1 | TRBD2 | TGCGCCAGCAGCCAAGAGGAGACTAGCGATACGCAGTATTTT | CASSQEETSDTQYF
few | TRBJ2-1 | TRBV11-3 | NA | TGTGCCAGCAGCCCCCCACGTAGCGTCGGGTGTTATGGGGATGAGCAGTTCTTC | CASSPPRSVGCYGDEQFF
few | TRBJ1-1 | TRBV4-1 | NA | TGCGCCAGCAGCCAGGCCGGGACATCAAAGGGGGCTTTCTTT | CASSQAGTSKGAFF
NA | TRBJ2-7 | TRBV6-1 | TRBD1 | TGTGCCAGCAGAGGGGACAGGGCCTACGAGCAGTACTTC | CASRGDRAYEQYF
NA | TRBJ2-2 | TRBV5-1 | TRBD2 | TGCGCCAGCCGGGGACTAGCGGGAGCCGGGACCGGGGAGCTGTTTTTT | CASRGLAGAGTGELFF
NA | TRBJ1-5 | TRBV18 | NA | TGTGCCAGCTCAGGAGGGGATGGTCAGCCCCAGCATTTT | CASSGGDGQPQHF
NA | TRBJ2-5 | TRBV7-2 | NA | TGTGCCTCGGCCCCGCGTACAGGTACGACCCAGTACTTC | CASAPRTGTTQYF
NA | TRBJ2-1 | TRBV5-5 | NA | TGTGCCAGCGGGACATATAGCTCCTACAATGAGCAGTTCTTC | CASGTYSSYNEQFF
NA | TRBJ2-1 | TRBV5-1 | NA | TGCGCCAGCAGCCCACGCCGCCGCGATGAGCAGTTCTTC | CASSPRRRDEQFF
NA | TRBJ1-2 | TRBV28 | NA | TGTGCCAGCAGTTTCGGCGGACCCTATGGCTACACCTTC | CASSFGGPYGYTF
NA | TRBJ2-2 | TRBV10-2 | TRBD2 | TGCGCCAGCAGTGGGGTCGCGGGAGGGAACACCGGGGAGCTGTTTTTT | CASSGVAGGNTGELFF
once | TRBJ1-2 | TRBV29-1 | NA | TGCAGCGTCGCCCTGGGGGGCTATGGCTACACCTTC | CSVALGGYGYTF
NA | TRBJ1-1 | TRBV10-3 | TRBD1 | TGTGCCATCAGCCCGGGGACAGGGCTTGGCACTGAAGCTTTCTTT | CAISPGTGLGTEAFF